The T cell receptor (beta chain) under discussion was sequenced for a study of T-cell reconstitution after alpha-beta-depleted transplantation in children. Unique molecular identifiers were used in preparing the TCRbeta library. TCRdb re-called the PCR reads with MiXCR, one entry per CDR3 protein. The sample has about 400,000 distinct CDR3 sequences, roughly 21% seen once; the top ten hold less than 4.5%. This clonotype has a handful of counts. This TCR came from a human donor who donated a stem cell graft to a child with acute myeloid leukemia. Sequenced here: PBMCs from the stem cell graft donor, sampled from the stem cell graft.

The CDR3 DNA follows: TGTGCCAGCAGCGCCTGGACTAGCGGGATTATGAATGAGCAGTTCTTC. Amino acid sequence: CASSAWTSGIMNEQFF. This rearrangement joins TRBV7-7 to TRBJ2-1; 12 bases are shared with TRBD2. This CDR3 is built from 16 residues. The J segment lost 7 bases and the V segment lost 5 bases, leaving 9 bases of the junction unmatched. The germline V gene has CDR1 SSHAT and CDR2 FNYEAQ (reference sequence).